A single sample is the source of the 30 T cell receptor beta chains below, sequenced in a study of blood T cell repertoires in COVID-19. TCRdb keeps only in-frame clones here, not all; method: immunoSEQ multiplex PCR. The repertoire holds about 250,000 clones, with more than 75% as singletons. The sample was PBMCs or T cells enriched from blood (not recorded which). These receptors were taken from a man aged 18-30 years who had recovered from COVID-19.

J is TRBJ1-3 and V is TRBV13, with TRBD1 matching 7 bases. The CDR3 is 19 amino acids. V was pared by 2 bases and J by 1 base, with 14 bases of the junction left unmatched. CDR1 PRHDT and CDR2 FYEKMQ come from the germline V gene (reference sequence). The CDR3 coding sequence is TGTGCCAGCAGCTTATGGGGTTCGGGCAGGGGGGCGTCTGGAAACACCATATATTTT. Translating it yields CASSLWGSGRGASGNTIYF.

The table lists this clone with a count of one. The chain recombines TRBV6-1 with TRBJ2-3; 7 bases map to TRBD1. CDR3 length equals 16 residues. V gave up 3 bases and J gave up 2 bases; unmatched junction bases: 8. Germline CDR1 reads MNHNS; CDR2 reads SASEGT. The CDR3 region is CASSDLGQINTDTQYF. CDR3 in DNA: TGTGCCAGCAGTGACTTGGGACAGATCAACACAGATACGCAGTATTTT.

The rearrangement joins TRBV6-5 to TRBJ2-7; D remains ambiguous. The CDR3 extends over 13 amino acids. Trimming stripped 7 bases from V and 0 bases from J, with 10 bases between. The germline CDR1 and CDR2 sequences are MNHEY and SVGAGI. The CDR3 DNA sequence: TGTGCCAGCACGAGTTTGAGCTCCTACGAGCAGTACTTC. It encodes CASTSLSSYEQYF.

This chain joins TRBV12-5 and TRBJ2-2; D perhaps matches TRBD1 (6 bases). This CDR3 is 14 amino acids long. Germline lookup yields CDR1 LGHNT and CDR2 FRNRAP. V lost 4 bases and J lost 5, with 11 bases in between. The CDR3 DNA follows: TGTGCTAGTGGTTCGGACAGTCGGACCGGGGAGCTGTTTTTT. It specifies CASGSDSRTGELFF.

The V call is TRBV3-1 (or the pseudogene TRBV3-2), the J call TRBJ2-7; D gene ambiguous. The CDR3 runs 11 residues. The V gene's germline CDR1 is LGHDT and CDR2 YNNKEL (reference sequence). Trimming cost V 4 bases and J 5 bases, with 6 bases left between them. For the CDR3, the DNA is TGTGCCAGCAGCCTCATCCACGAGCAGTACTTC. Translation gives CASSLIHEQYF.

V gene TRBV11-3 combines with J gene TRBJ1-1, with TRBD1 identical over 8 bases. From germline, CDR1 is SGHNT and CDR2 YENEEA. The CDR3 is 16 amino acids. V trimming: 1 base; J trimming: 4 bases; junction bases outside the gene matches: 8. The CDR3 bases are TGTGCCAGCAGCTTAGCCCCCTCAGGGGGCGGCACTGAAGCTTTCTTT. It yields the protein CASSLAPSGGGTEAFF.

The genes are TRBV11-2 and TRBJ1-1; 8 bases fit TRBD1. The V gene end was trimmed by 2 bases and the J gene end by 4 bases; junction bases not matched to a gene: 6. The CDR3 contains 15 residues. Germline V CDR1 and CDR2: SGHAT, FQNNGV. The CDR3 coding sequence is TGTGCCAGCAGCTTACAGGGGGCTCGTATCACTGAAGCTTTCTTT. This gives the protein CASSLQGARITEAFF.

The gene calls are TRBV2 and TRBJ2-5; no definite D call. Germline assignment: CDR1 SNHLY and CDR2 FYNNEI. V gave up 4 bases and J gave up 6 bases, with 6 bases separating them. The CDR3 runs to 11 residues. In DNA, the CDR3 is TGTGCCAGCAGTGTAACAAAGACCCAGTACTTC. This gives the protein CASSVTKTQYF.

The rearrangement links TRBV7-8 to TRBJ2-2; 9 bases agree with TRBD1. Germline loops: CDR1 SGHVS, CDR2 FQNEAQ. V was clipped by 5 bases and J by 4 bases; unmatched bases: 5. This CDR3 has 15 residues. CDR3 bases: TGTGCCAGCAGCAGCGGGACAGGGTCCACCGGGGAGCTGTTTTTT. It yields the protein CASSSGTGSTGELFF.

The chain couples TRBV6-6 to TRBJ2-7; D unresolved. CDR1 and CDR2 (germline): MNHNY, SVGAGI (reference sequence). Trimming removed 7 bases at V and 5 bases at J, with 15 bases between. CDR3 length: 13 residues. The CDR3 loop reads CASIPPAGNEQYF. CDR3 DNA sequence: TGTGCCAGCATCCCCCCCGCAGGCAACGAGCAGTACTTC.

This clone was seen a handful of times. The V gene is TRBV24-1, the J gene TRBJ2-7; 14 nucleotides agree with TRBD2. V gave up 7 bases and J gave up 0 bases; unmatched junction bases: 10. The CDR3 totals 18 residues. CDR1 and CDR2 (germline): KGHDR, SFDVKD. CDR3 in amino acids: CATRLNTTSGRASYEQYF. CDR3 nucleotides: TGTGCCACCAGACTAAATACGACTAGCGGGAGGGCCTCCTACGAGCAGTACTTC.

The chain combines TRBV6-2 or TRBV6-3 with TRBJ2-1; 16 bases fit TRBD2. The CDR3 spans 19 residues. CDR1 and CDR2 from the germline V gene are MNHEY and SVGEGT. Trimming took 5 bases from V and 5 from J; bases not matched to a gene: 12. The CDR3 bases are TGTGCCAGCAGTACCCGACATGGGACTAGCGGGGGGGCCGACAATGAGCAGTTCTTC. It yields the protein CASSTRHGTSGGADNEQFF.

This chain uses TRBV19 with TRBJ1-5; TRBD1 aligns across 8 bases. The CDR3 contains 16 residues. The V gene's germline CDR1 is LNHDA and CDR2 SQIVND (reference sequence). Trimming cost V 5 bases and J 5 bases; bases outside gene matches: 11. The CDR3, as DNA: TGTGCCAGTAGTGTCCCTCAGGGGGCGGGTGATCAGCCCCAGCATTTT. Protein: CASSVPQGAGDQPQHF.

The chain carries TRBV5-1 and TRBJ2-1; 7 nucleotides line up with TRBD1. The CDR3 runs 17 residues. Germline V gene data show CDR1 as SGHRS and CDR2 as YFSETQ. The junction had 18 bases not matched to a gene; V was cut back by 2 bases and J by 10 bases. CDR3 nucleotides: TGCGCCAGCAGCTTCACGGGACCCGGCCGAGGGACAGACGAGCAGTTCTTC. This encodes CASSFTGPGRGTDEQFF.

The rearrangement uses TRBV5-6 and TRBJ2-7; D is uncertain. V was clipped by 0 bases and J by 6 bases, with 4 bases between them. CDR1 SGHDT and CDR2 YYEEEE come from the germline V gene. The CDR3 extends over 11 amino acids. The CDR3 coding sequence is TGTGCCAGCAGCTTGGGTCTCGAGCAGTACTTC. Amino acid sequence: CASSLGLEQYF.

The chain has TRBV7-3 and TRBJ2-1; TRBD2 matches at 13 bases. CDR1 is SGHTA and CDR2 is FQGTGA in the germline V gene. Trimming cost V 0 bases and J 10 bases; bases outside gene matches: 3. The CDR3 totals 15 residues. The CDR3 region has the DNA TGTGCCAGCAGCTTAACAGGACTAGCGGGAGAGGAGCAGTTCTTC. It yields the protein CASSLTGLAGEEQFF.

This rearrangement joins TRBV4-1 to TRBJ1-1; 8 positions agree with TRBD1. The CDR3 length is 15 residues. Germline CDR1 MGHRA, CDR2 YSYEKL. Trimming cost V 0 bases and J 6 bases; bases outside gene matches: 6. Here the CDR3 reads CASSQDRQGSAEAFF. The CDR3 DNA sequence: TGCGCCAGCAGCCAAGATCGACAGGGGAGCGCTGAAGCTTTCTTT.

V gene TRBV3-1 (or the pseudogene TRBV3-2) combines with J gene TRBJ2-6, with TRBD1 identical over 8 bases. Per germline, CDR1 LGHDT and CDR2 YNNKEL (reference sequence). V was pared by 5 bases and J by 2 bases, with 5 bases of the junction left unmatched. CDR3 length: 16 residues. The CDR3 coding sequence is TGTGCCAGCAGCTCCTCAGGGGGCCCTGGGGCCAACGTCCTGACTTTC. Amino acid sequence: CASSSSGGPGANVLTF.

The chain is built from TRBV3-1 (or the pseudogene TRBV3-2) and TRBJ2-5; 8 positions agree with TRBD2. Germline trimming cut 4 bases from V and 5 bases from J; bases unmatched to any gene: 6. This CDR3 has 14 residues. The V gene's germline CDR1 is LGHDT and CDR2 YNNKEL (reference sequence). The CDR3 coding sequence is TGTGCCAGCAGCCCTCGCCGACTAGCGGAGACCCAGTACTTC. Encoded protein: CASSPRRLAETQYF.

The chain employs TRBV24-1 and TRBJ2-2, with TRBD2 identical over 12 bases. The CDR3 is 19 amino acids. V lost 0 bases and J lost 2; bases outside the gene matches: 6. Germline assignment: CDR1 KGHDR and CDR2 SFDVKD. The CDR3 DNA is TGTGCCACCAGTGATTTGCGCCGTGGACTAGCGGGAAACACCGGGGAGCTGTTTTTT. This codes for CATSDLRRGLAGNTGELFF.

This sequence joins TRBV3-1 (or the pseudogene TRBV3-2) and TRBJ1-2; D remains ambiguous. Germline loops: CDR1 LGHDT, CDR2 YNNKEL (reference sequence). V gave up 3 bases and J gave up 4 bases, with 9 bases separating them. The CDR3 sequence is 13 residues long. CDR3 amino acids: CASSQPGFYGYTF. For the CDR3, the DNA is TGTGCCAGCAGCCAGCCAGGTTTCTATGGCTACACCTTC.

The DNA of the CDR3 is TGTGCCAGCTCAACAAACCTGCAGGGGACAGATACGCAGTATTTT. Protein sequence: CASSTNLQGTDTQYF. The rearrangement joins TRBV18 to TRBJ2-3, with D possibly being TRBD1 (6 bases). This CDR3 spans 15 amino acids. Looked up from germline, CDR1 is KGHSH and CDR2 is LQKENI. The germline V and J ends were trimmed by 5 bases and 3 bases, with 15 bases remaining between them.

The chain carries TRBV6-5 and TRBJ1-5; unclear D gene. V lost 5 bases, J lost 1 base, and 9 bases lay in between. CDR3 size: 14 residues. Germline V lookup: CDR1 MNHEY, CDR2 SVGAGI. CDR3 sequence (DNA): TGTGCCAGCAGTCCCCTAGCGAGCAATCAGCCCCAGCATTTT. Encoded protein: CASSPLASNQPQHF.

CDR3 nucleotides: TGTGCCAGCAGCTTGTTCCCGACAGGGCAGAACACTGAAGCTTTCTTT. It yields the protein CASSLFPTGQNTEAFF. V gene TRBV5-5 combines with J gene TRBJ1-1, with TRBD1 identical over 7 bases. The CDR3 totals 16 residues. Germline assignment: CDR1 SGHKS and CDR2 YYEKEE (reference sequence). V shed 1 base and J 1 base; nucleotides not matched to a gene: 7. Filled out from reference TRBV5-5 and TRBJ1-1, the complete variable domain reads DAGVTQSPTHLIKTRGQQVTLRCSPISGHKSVSWYQQVLGQGPQFIFQYYEKEERGRGNFPDRFSARQFPNYSSELNVNALLLGDSALYLCASSLFPTGQNTEAFFGQGTRLTVV.

To note about this clone: This sequence is one base from a far larger clone and is likely a read error. V usage is TRBV4-2 and J usage is TRBJ1-1; TRBD1 is a possible D gene (6 bases). Per the germline V gene, CDR1 is LGHNA and CDR2 is YNFKEQ. V dropped 3 bases and J dropped 1 base, with 6 bases sitting between them. The CDR3 is 13 residues long. The CDR3 DNA sequence: TGTGCCAGCAGCCAGGGACAGAACACTGAAGCTTTCTTT. Amino acids: CASSQGQNTEAFF.

The rearrangement links TRBV19 to TRBJ1-5; D perhaps matches TRBD1 (5 bases). The CDR3 length is 15 residues. The ends were cut back, 6 bases at V and 2 bases at J, with 14 bases in the middle. Germline lookup yields CDR1 LNHDA and CDR2 SQIVND (reference sequence). CDR3 in DNA: TGTGCCAGTAGGTTGGGGCAGTCAGGCAATCAGCCCCAGCATTTT. Its protein product is CASRLGQSGNQPQHF.

The chain carries TRBV19 and TRBJ2-7; 12 bases map to TRBD2. Germline V gene sequence: CDR1 LNHDA, CDR2 SQIVND (reference sequence). The CDR3 has 15 residues. Trimming took 6 bases from V and 3 from J; bases not matched to a gene: 6. CDR3 bases: TGTGCCAGTAGATTGACTAGCGGGAGCCTCTACGAGCAGTACTTC. Translation gives CASRLTSGSLYEQYF.

Worth noting for this clone: The same CDR3 arises from other DNA sequences in this sample as well. The chain carries TRBV7-6 and TRBJ2-7, with TRBD1 as a possible D gene (6 bases). Germline-derived CDR1 and CDR2 are SGHVS and FNYEAQ. The V gene lost 1 base and the J gene lost 3 bases, with 7 bases spanning the gap. This CDR3 has 13 amino acids. The CDR3 here is CASSLGGGYEQYF. DNA of the CDR3: TGTGCCAGCAGCTTAGGAGGGGGCTACGAGCAGTACTTC.

This clone was recorded many times. The genes are TRBV6-4 and TRBJ2-3; D is ambiguous. Per the germline V gene, CDR1 is MRHNA and CDR2 is SNTAGT. Trimming shortened V by 3 bases and J by 3 bases, and 7 bases separated the two germline ends. The CDR3 runs to 13 residues. The CDR3 DNA follows: TGTGCCAGCAGTGAGGGCACTACAGATACGCAGTATTTT. It encodes CASSEGTTDTQYF.

The CDR3 sequence: CASSRDSYEQYF. CDR3 nucleotides: TGTGCCAGCAGCCGGGACAGCTACGAGCAGTACTTC. V and J are TRBV3-1 (or the pseudogene TRBV3-2) and TRBJ2-7; 7 bases fit TRBD1. Germline V lookup: CDR1 LGHDT, CDR2 YNNKEL (reference sequence). The CDR3 covers 12 residues. V lost 4 bases, J lost 3 bases, and 0 bases stayed unmatched.